These 19 T cell receptor beta chains were all obtained from the same sample, sequenced in a study of blood T cell repertoires in COVID-19. Profiled with immunoSEQ multiplex PCR; TCRdb holds only in-frame clones, not every one. Of about 270,000 clones in the sample, around 93% were seen once. The sequenced material came from PBMCs or T cells enriched from blood (not recorded which). All receptors derive from a man aged 35 to 55 who had been exposed to COVID-19.

The CDR3 nucleotides are TGTGCCAGCAGCTCCCTCCGGGACAGGGTGTACGAGCAGTACTTC. It yields the protein CASSSLRDRVYEQYF. This chain uses TRBV5-8 with TRBJ2-7; 9 bases fit TRBD1. CDR3 size: 15 residues. V was clipped by 3 bases and J by 4 bases; unmatched bases: 8. Germline V gives CDR1 SGHTS, CDR2 YDEGEE.

CDR3 DNA: TGTGCCAGCAGCCAAGATCGAGGACAGGGTCATCAGCCCCAGCATTTT. It specifies CASSQDRGQGHQPQHF. J is TRBJ1-5 and V is TRBV4-2; 8 bases agree with TRBD1. The germline V gene encodes CDR1 LGHNA and CDR2 YNFKEQ. CDR3 length: 16 residues. Germline trimming cut 0 bases from V and 5 bases from J; bases unmatched to any gene: 6.

In nucleotides, the CDR3 is TGTGCCAGCAGTCTGCTGACAGGACCCTTGAGCTATGGCTACACCTTC. It specifies CASSLLTGPLSYGYTF. The chain uses TRBV28 and TRBJ1-2, with D maybe TRBD1 (6 bases). The V end lost 5 bases, the J end lost 4 bases, and 20 bases lay between the germline ends. In germline, CDR1 is MDHEN, CDR2 SYDVKM. The CDR3 loop spans 16 amino acids.

This rearrangement joins TRBV11-3 to TRBJ2-2; D might be TRBD1 (5 bases). The CDR3 consists of 14 residues. Looked up from germline, CDR1 is SGHNT and CDR2 is YENEEA. The V gene lost 3 bases and the J gene lost 4 bases, with 9 bases spanning the gap. The CDR3 bases are TGTGCCAGCAGCTTTTCAGGGATCACCGGGGAGCTGTTTTTT. Its translation is CASSFSGITGELFF. Supplemented by reference TRBV11-3 and TRBJ2-2, the full variable domain reads EAGVVQSPRYKIIEKKQPVAFWCNPISGHNTLYWYLQNLGQGPELLIRYENEEAVDDSQLPKDRFSAERLKGVDSTLKIQPAELGDSAVYLCASSFSGITGELFFGEGSRLTVL.

The chain has TRBV19 and TRBJ2-4, with 11 bases fitting TRBD2. CDR3 size: 18 residues. The V segment lost 5 bases and the J segment 0 bases; nucleotides outside the gene matches: 9. Germline lookup yields CDR1 LNHDA and CDR2 SQIVND (reference sequence). The CDR3 coding sequence is TGTGCCAGTAGTCTCCTAGCGGGAGGAACGGGAGCCAAAAACATTCAGTACTTC. Translating it yields CASSLLAGGTGAKNIQYF.

The chain joins TRBV29-1 to TRBJ1-4, with 7 bases aligning to TRBD1. The CDR3 loop spans 14 amino acids. Germline assignment: CDR1 SQVTM and CDR2 ANQGSEA. V trimming: 4 bases; J trimming: 5 bases; junction bases outside the gene matches: 7. The CDR3 sequence is CSVVRAGGNEKLFF. Here the CDR3 DNA reads TGCAGCGTTGTAAGGGCAGGGGGAAATGAAAAACTGTTTTTT.

The rearrangement joins TRBV5-1 to TRBJ2-3; 8 bases line up with TRBD1. The CDR3 runs 15 residues. The germline CDR1 and CDR2 sequences are SGHRS and YFSETQ. The V gene end was trimmed by 4 bases and the J gene end by 4 bases; junction bases not matched to a gene: 8. The CDR3 here is CASSDTDRGADTQYF. The CDR3 DNA sequence: TGCGCCAGCAGCGACACAGACAGGGGTGCAGATACGCAGTATTTT.

The rearrangement joins TRBV5-1 to TRBJ2-1; TRBD2 is a possible D gene (6 bases). Germline CDR1 is SGHRS and CDR2 is YFSETQ. The CDR3 runs to 14 residues. Between the trimmed V and J ends, which lost 0 bases and 10 bases, there was a span of 14 bases. The CDR3 DNA reads as TGCGCCAGCAGCTTGGCCGGGCGGGATTGGGAGCAGTTCTTC. It translates to CASSLAGRDWEQFF.

V and J are TRBV7-3 and TRBJ2-3, with TRBD1 identical over 8 bases. The length of the CDR3 is 17 residues. V lost 4 bases and J lost 4; bases outside the gene matches: 13. From germline, CDR1 is SGHTA and CDR2 FQGTGA. The DNA for the CDR3 is TGTGCCAGCAGCTGGGACAGGAAGGGGCCCCCGCCAGATACGCAGTATTTT. Translating it yields CASSWDRKGPPPDTQYF.

This clone was seen only a few times. This chain uses TRBV6-5 with TRBJ1-2; tentatively, D is TRBD1 (5 bases). CDR3 length: 15 amino acids. Trimming removed 7 bases from V and 0 bases from J, with 15 bases in between. Germline assignment: CDR1 MNHEY and CDR2 SVGAGI. CDR3 sequence: CASTGDLKANYGYTF. In DNA form, the CDR3 reads TGTGCCAGCACCGGGGACTTGAAAGCTAACTATGGCTACACCTTC.

The gene calls are TRBV18 and TRBJ2-7, with D hard to call. This CDR3 comprises 13 residues. The ends were cut back, 6 bases at V and 0 bases at J, with 9 bases in the middle. CDR1 and CDR2 (germline): KGHSH, LQKENI. The CDR3 reads CASSHNNSYEQYF. In DNA form, the CDR3 reads TGTGCCAGCTCCCACAATAACTCCTACGAGCAGTACTTC.

This chain uses TRBV9 with TRBJ2-1; TRBD2 aligns across 7 bases. Unmatched junction bases numbered 18, after V lost 2 bases and J lost 4 bases. The CDR3 totals 19 residues. In germline, CDR1 is SGDLS, CDR2 YYNGEE. The CDR3 reads CASSVVGGSDMTAYNEQFF. CDR3 coding DNA: TGTGCCAGCAGCGTTGTTGGCGGGAGCGATATGACGGCGTACAATGAGCAGTTCTTC.

J is TRBJ2-3 and V is TRBV7-9; 11 bases agree with TRBD2. Germline V gives CDR1 SEHNR, CDR2 FQNEAQ (reference sequence). After removal of 3 bases from V and 7 bases from J, the junction contained 9 bases not matched to a gene. The CDR3 is 16 residues long. This CDR3 reads CASSFIAGGPKYTQYF. DNA of the CDR3: TGTGCCAGCAGCTTTATAGCGGGAGGGCCAAAATATACGCAGTATTTT.

A single count supports this clone. In DNA, the CDR3 is TGCAGCGTCTCCCCGGGACAGGGCCCCCTTAACTATGGCTACACCTTC. Its protein is CSVSPGQGPLNYGYTF. The V gene is TRBV29-1, the J gene TRBJ1-2; 9 nucleotides agree with TRBD1. The germline V gene has CDR1 SQVTM and CDR2 ANQGSEA. Trimming removed 6 bases from V and 1 base from J; junction bases left unmatched: 12. The CDR3 is 16 residues long.

CDR3 in DNA: TGTGCCAGTAGTATAGAGAAGGGGGACATGAACACTGAAGCTTTCTTT. Protein: CASSIEKGDMNTEAFF. J is TRBJ1-1 and V is TRBV19; tentative D call: TRBD1 (6 bases). The CDR3 contains 16 residues. Germline CDR1 reads LNHDA; CDR2 reads SQIVND (reference sequence). V dropped 0 bases and J dropped 0 bases, with 11 bases sitting between them. Looking up the rest from reference TRBV19 and TRBJ1-1 gives the full variable domain: DGGITQSPKYLFRKEGQNVTLSCEQNLNHDAMYWYRQDPGQGLRLIYYSQIVNDFQKGDIAEGYSVSREKKESFPLTVTSAQKNPTAFYLCASSIEKGDMNTEAFFGQGTRLTVV.

The genes are TRBV5-4 and TRBJ1-1; perhaps TRBD1 as D (5 bases). Germline loops: CDR1 SGHNT, CDR2 YYREEE (reference sequence). The CDR3 sequence is 13 residues long. V lost 5 bases and J lost 7, with 15 bases in between. CDR3 nucleotides: TGTGCCAGCAGTCTCATAGGACAAATTGAAGCTTTCTTT. Residues: CASSLIGQIEAFF.

The chain uses TRBV19 and TRBJ1-1; D remains unclear. The CDR3 length is 13 residues. Deletions cut 6 bases from V and 1 base from J, with 9 bases between. Germline values: CDR1 LNHDA, CDR2 SQIVND (reference sequence). In DNA, the CDR3 is TGTGCCAGTAGAGACTTCAGGAACACTGAAGCTTTCTTT. The encoded protein is CASRDFRNTEAFF.

The chain links TRBV30 to TRBJ2-7, with a possible D match to TRBD1 (6 bases). Germline V gene data show CDR1 as GTSNPN and CDR2 as SVGIG (reference sequence). CDR3 length equals 12 residues. Trimming stripped 4 bases from V and 3 bases from J, with 10 bases between. The CDR3 nucleotides are TGTGCCTGGAACACAGGGCGCTACGAGCAGTACTTC. Encoded protein: CAWNTGRYEQYF.

This chain links TRBV7-3 with TRBJ1-1, with 7 bases that match TRBD1. With 1 base clipped from V and 5 bases from J, the junction kept 1 base outside the gene matches. Germline CDR1 and CDR2: SGHTA and FQGTGA. This CDR3 is built from 13 residues. CDR3 bases: TGTGCCAGCAGCTTAAGGGGACAGACTGAAGCTTTCTTT. This codes for CASSLRGQTEAFF.